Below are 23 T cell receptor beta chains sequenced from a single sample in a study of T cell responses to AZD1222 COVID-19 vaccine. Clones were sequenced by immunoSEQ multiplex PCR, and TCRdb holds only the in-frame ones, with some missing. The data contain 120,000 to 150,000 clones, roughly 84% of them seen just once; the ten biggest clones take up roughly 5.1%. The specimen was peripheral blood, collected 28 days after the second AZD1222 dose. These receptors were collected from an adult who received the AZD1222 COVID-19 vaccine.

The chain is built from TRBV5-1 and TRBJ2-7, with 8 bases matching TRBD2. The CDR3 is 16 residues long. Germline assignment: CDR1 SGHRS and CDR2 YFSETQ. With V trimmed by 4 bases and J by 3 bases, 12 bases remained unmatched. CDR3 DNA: TGCGCCAGCAGCAAAGTTAGCGGGAAACATAGCTACGAGCAGTACTTC. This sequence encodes CASSKVSGKHSYEQYF. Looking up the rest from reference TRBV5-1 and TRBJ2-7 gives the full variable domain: KAGVTQTPRYLIKTRGQQVTLSCSPISGHRSVSWYQQTPGQGLQFLFEYFSETQRNKGNFPGRFSGRQFSNSRSEMNVSTLELGDSALYLCASSKVSGKHSYEQYFGPGTRLTVT.

CDR3 sequence (DNA): TGTGCCAGCTCGACATCCAACAGTGACAATGAGCAGTTCTTC. It specifies CASSTSNSDNEQFF. The rearrangement links TRBV18 to TRBJ2-1; D unclear. This CDR3 has 14 residues. CDR1 and CDR2 from the germline V gene are KGHSH and LQKENI. V shed 6 bases and J shed 5 bases, with 14 bases lying between them.

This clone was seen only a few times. The chain's CDR3 is CASSLESGTSGSVNEQFF. CDR3 coding DNA: TGTGCCAGCAGCTTAGAGTCCGGGACTAGCGGGAGTGTGAATGAGCAGTTCTTC. V usage is TRBV11-2 and J usage is TRBJ2-1; 14 positions match TRBD2. CDR3 length: 18 amino acids. The germline gives CDR1 SGHAT, CDR2 FQNNGV. With 0 bases clipped from V and 7 bases from J, the junction kept 8 bases outside the gene matches.

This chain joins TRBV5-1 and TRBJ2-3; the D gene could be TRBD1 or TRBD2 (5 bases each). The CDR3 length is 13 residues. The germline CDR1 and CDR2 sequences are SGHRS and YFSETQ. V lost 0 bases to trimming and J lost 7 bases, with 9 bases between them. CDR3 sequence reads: CASSLGGSNTQYF. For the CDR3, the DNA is TGCGCCAGCAGCTTGGGGGGGAGCAATACGCAGTATTTT.

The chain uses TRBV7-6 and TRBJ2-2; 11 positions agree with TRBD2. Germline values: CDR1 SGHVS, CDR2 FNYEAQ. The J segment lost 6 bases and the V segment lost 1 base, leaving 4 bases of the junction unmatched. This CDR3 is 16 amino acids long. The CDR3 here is CASSLVTSGNAGELFF. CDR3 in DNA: TGTGCCAGCAGCTTAGTGACTAGCGGGAATGCCGGGGAGCTGTTTTTT. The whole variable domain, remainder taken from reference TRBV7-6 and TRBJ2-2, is GAGVSQSPRYKVTKRGQDVALRCDPISGHVSLYWYRQALGQGPEFLTYFNYEAQQDKSGLPNDRFSAERPEGSISTLTIQRTEQRDSAMYRCASSLVTSGNAGELFFGEGSRLTVL.

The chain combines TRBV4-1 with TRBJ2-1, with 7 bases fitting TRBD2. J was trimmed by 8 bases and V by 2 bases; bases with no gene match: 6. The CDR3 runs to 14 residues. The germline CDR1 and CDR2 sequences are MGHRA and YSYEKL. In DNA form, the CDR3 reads TGCGCCAGCAGCCAACAGCGGGGATCGTATGAGCAGTTCTTC. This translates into CASSQQRGSYEQFF.

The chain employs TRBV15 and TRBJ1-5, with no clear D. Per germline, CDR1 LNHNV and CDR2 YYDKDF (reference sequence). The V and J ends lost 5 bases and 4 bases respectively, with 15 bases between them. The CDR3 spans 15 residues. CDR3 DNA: TGTGCCACCAGCCTAGGTACCCCAGGAAATCAGCCCCAGCATTTT. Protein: CATSLGTPGNQPQHF.

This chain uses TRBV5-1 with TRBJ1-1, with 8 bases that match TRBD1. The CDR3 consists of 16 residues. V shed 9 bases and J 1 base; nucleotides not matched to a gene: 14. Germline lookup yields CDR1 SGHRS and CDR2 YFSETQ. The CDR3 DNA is TGCGCCACCAGGACAGGGACTACCGTTCCGAACACTGAAGCTTTCTTT. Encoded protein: CATRTGTTVPNTEAFF.

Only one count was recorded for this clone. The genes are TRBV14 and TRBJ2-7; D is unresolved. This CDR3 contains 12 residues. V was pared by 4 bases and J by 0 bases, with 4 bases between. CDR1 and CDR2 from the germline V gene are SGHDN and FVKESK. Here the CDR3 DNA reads TGTGCCAGCAGCCCGAGCTCCTACGAGCAGTACTTC. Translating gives CASSPSSYEQYF.

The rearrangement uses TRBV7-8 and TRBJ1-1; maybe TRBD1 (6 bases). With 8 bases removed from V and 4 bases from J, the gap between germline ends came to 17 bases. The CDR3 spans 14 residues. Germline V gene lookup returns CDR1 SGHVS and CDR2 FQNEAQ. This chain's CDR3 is CASGSQGSGTEAFF. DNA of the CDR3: TGTGCCAGCGGGTCACAGGGTAGTGGCACTGAAGCTTTCTTT.

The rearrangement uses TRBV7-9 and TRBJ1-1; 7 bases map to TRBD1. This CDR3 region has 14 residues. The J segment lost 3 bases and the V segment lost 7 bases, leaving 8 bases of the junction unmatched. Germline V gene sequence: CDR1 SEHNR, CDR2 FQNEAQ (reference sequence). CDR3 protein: CASTRGTDYTEAFF. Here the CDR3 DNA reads TGTGCCAGCACCCGCGGGACAGATTACACTGAAGCTTTCTTT.

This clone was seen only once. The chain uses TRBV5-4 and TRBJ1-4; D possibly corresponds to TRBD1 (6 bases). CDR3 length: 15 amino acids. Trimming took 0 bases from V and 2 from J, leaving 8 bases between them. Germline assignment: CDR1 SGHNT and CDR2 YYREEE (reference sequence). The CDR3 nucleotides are TGTGCCAGCAGCTTGGATCAGGGGACTAATGAAAAACTGTTTTTT. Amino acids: CASSLDQGTNEKLFF.

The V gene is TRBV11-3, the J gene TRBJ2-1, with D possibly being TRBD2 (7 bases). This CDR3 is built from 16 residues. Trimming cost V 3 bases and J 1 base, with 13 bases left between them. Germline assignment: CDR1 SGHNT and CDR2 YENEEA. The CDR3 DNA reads TGTGCCAGCAGCTTGCGGGGAGGGGGTTCCTACAATGAGCAGTTCTTC. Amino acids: CASSLRGGGSYNEQFF.

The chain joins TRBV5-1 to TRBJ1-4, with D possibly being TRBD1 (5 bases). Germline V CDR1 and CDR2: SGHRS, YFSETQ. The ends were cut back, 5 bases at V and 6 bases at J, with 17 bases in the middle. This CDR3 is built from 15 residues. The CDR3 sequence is CASSSTGGAYEKLFF. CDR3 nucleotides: TGCGCCAGCAGTTCTACAGGAGGCGCTTATGAAAAACTGTTTTTT.

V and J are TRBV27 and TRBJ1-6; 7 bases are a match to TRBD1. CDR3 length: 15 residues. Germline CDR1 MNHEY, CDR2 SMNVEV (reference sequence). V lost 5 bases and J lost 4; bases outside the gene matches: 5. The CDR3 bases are TGTGCCAGCAGTCGGGACAGTACTTATAATTCACCCCTCCACTTT. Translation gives CASSRDSTYNSPLHF.

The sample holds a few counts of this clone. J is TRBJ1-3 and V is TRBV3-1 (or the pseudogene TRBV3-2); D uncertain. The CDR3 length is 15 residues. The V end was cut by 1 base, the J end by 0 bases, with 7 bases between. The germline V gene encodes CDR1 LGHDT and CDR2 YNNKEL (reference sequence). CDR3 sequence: CASSQGAGSGNTIYF. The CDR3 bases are TGTGCCAGCAGCCAAGGCGCAGGCTCTGGAAACACCATATATTTT.

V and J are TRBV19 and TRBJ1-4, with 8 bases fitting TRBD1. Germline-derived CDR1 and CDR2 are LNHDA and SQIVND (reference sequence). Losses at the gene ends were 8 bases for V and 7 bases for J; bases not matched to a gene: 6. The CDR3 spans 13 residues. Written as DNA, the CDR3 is TGTGCCAGTTGCGGACAGGGAGGTGAAAAACTGTTTTTT. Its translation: CASCGQGGEKLFF.

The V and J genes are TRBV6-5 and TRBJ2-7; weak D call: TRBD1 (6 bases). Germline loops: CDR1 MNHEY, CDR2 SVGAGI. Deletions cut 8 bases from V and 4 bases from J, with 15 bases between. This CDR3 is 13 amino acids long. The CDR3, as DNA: TGTGCCAGCGCGGCGGACAGCTTTTACGAGCAGTACTTC. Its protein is CASAADSFYEQYF.

This CDR3 is CASTLGGVRGNNEQFF. CDR3 nucleotides: TGTGCCAGTACCTTAGGAGGGGTGAGGGGAAACAATGAGCAGTTCTTC. V usage is TRBV19 and J usage is TRBJ2-1, with a tentative D call TRBD2 (6 bases). The CDR3 is made up of 16 amino acids. In germline, CDR1 is LNHDA, CDR2 SQIVND (reference sequence). Trimming took 7 bases from V and 5 from J, leaving 21 bases between them.

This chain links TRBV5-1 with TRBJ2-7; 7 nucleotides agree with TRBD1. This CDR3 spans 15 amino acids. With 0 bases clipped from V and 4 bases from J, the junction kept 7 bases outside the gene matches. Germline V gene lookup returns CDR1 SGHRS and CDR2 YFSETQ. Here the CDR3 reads CASSLEVQGYYEQYF. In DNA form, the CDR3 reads TGCGCCAGCAGCTTGGAGGTACAGGGGTATTACGAGCAGTACTTC.

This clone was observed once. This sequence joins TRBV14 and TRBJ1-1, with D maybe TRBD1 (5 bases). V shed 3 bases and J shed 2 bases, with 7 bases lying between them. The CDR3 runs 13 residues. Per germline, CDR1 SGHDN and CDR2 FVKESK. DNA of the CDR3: TGTGCCAGCAGCCAGACAGTCAACACTGAAGCTTTCTTT. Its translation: CASSQTVNTEAFF.

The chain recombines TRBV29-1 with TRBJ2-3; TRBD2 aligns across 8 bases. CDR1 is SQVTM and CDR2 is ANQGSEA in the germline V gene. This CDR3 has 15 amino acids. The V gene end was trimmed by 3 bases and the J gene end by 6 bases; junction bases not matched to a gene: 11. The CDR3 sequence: CSVDPTSGSSDTQYF. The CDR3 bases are TGCAGCGTTGACCCAACTAGCGGATCAAGTGATACGCAGTATTTT.

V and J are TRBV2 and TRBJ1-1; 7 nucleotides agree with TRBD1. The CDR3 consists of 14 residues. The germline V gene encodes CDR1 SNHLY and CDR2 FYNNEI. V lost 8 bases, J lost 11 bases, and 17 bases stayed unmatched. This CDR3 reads CASGGTVSPRGAFF. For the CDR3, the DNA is TGTGCCAGCGGCGGGACAGTCTCTCCTCGGGGGGCTTTCTTT.